This entry is about one TCR beta chain. This table comes from immunoSEQ multiplex PCR, and its TCRdb copy is limited to in-frame clones, with some not included. The data contain 150,000 to 200,000 clones, about 85% of them seen just once; the ten biggest clones take up around 23%. The data derive from a study of blood T cell repertoires in COVID-19. V trimming: 5 bases; J trimming: 1 base; junction bases outside the gene matches: 13. The CDR3 extends over 18 amino acids. Germline lookup yields CDR1 MNHEY and CDR2 SMNVEV (reference sequence). Participants reported their clinical history, and cohort assignment relied on those reports.

The material sequenced was PBMCs or T cells enriched from blood (not recorded which). The source is a woman aged 40-49 years in a cohort exposed to, infected with or recovered from COVID-19 (not recorded which). The rearrangement uses TRBV27 and TRBJ1-5; 8 bases line up with TRBD1. Here the CDR3 reads CASSPRQGLDVSNQPQHF. The CDR3 DNA follows: TGTGCCAGCAGTCCGCGACAGGGGCTAGACGTGAGCAATCAGCCCCAGCATTTT.